The clone carrying this T cell receptor beta chain was detected ten times or more. As yet, its antigen is unknown. The data were taken from a study of naive and memory T cell subsets. General study findings and limits: TCR transcript changes with activation or differentiation may affect this RNA method.

A UMI-containing oligonucleotide was joined by 3' ligation to the TCR cDNA template. Adult healthy volunteers gave 2.5 ml peripheral blood for whole-blood RNA. Input was roughly 1 to 1,100 ng of DNase-treated total RNA without cell sorting. Amplification of ligated cDNA took four PCR rounds with SP2 and nested alpha and beta constant primers. TCRdb processed the 5' RACE reads anew with MiXCR; each CDR3 protein has one entry. The table shows around 48,000 distinct CDR3 sequences, with around 4.7% occurring only once. The source is a female donor in good health.

Here the CDR3 DNA reads TGTGCCAGCAGCTCGGGACAGAAACATGCCTACGAGCAGTACTTC. Protein: CASSSGQKHAYEQYF. The chain uses TRBV5-4 and TRBJ2-7, with TRBD1 matching over 7 bases. V trimming: 3 bases; J trimming: 2 bases; junction bases outside the gene matches: 8. CDR1 SGHNT and CDR2 YYREEE come from the germline V gene (reference sequence). This CDR3 has 15 amino acids.